One T cell receptor (beta chain) is described in this entry. This entry belongs to a study of cytomegalovirus exposure and HLA in healthy donors. The PCR had 60 Vbeta and 13 Jbeta primers. Using immunoSEQ multiplex PCR, the repertoire was profiled, and TCRdb retains in-frame clones only, with some absent. The sample has some 190,000 clones, about four fifths seen once. The CDR3 totals 16 residues. V dropped 4 bases and J dropped 6; count of bases not matched to a gene: 10. Germline loops: CDR1 SGHRS, CDR2 YFSETQ. Donors were ostensibly healthy at sampling, although undocumented immune exposures were probable.

The sequencing sample was made of PBMCs. This chain links TRBV5-1 with TRBJ2-2; TRBD1 agrees at 9 bases. This TCR was sampled from a female donor in good health and CMV-seronegative. The CDR3 sequence is CASSRPGQGNPGELFF. The CDR3 bases are TGCGCCAGCAGCCGGCCGGGACAGGGAAACCCCGGGGAGCTGTTTTTT.